This T cell receptor beta chain was captured by sequencing in a study of blood T cell repertoires in COVID-19. TCRdb's copy holds only in-frame clones and misses some; the assay was immunoSEQ multiplex PCR. The table lists some 89,000 clones, roughly 89% of them singletons, with 2% to 3% in the top ten. CDR1 KGHSH and CDR2 LQKENI come from the germline V gene. V was pared by 3 bases and J by 0 bases, with 8 bases between. The CDR3 is 14 amino acids. Source material: peripheral blood. The clonotype originates from a man aged 45 to 65 with acute or convalescent COVID-19. The rearrangement joins TRBV18 to TRBJ2-5; perhaps TRBD2 as D (6 bases). CDR3 nucleotides: TGTGCCAGCTCACCGAGGGACTACCAAGAGACCCAGTACTTC. Translation: CASSPRDYQETQYF.